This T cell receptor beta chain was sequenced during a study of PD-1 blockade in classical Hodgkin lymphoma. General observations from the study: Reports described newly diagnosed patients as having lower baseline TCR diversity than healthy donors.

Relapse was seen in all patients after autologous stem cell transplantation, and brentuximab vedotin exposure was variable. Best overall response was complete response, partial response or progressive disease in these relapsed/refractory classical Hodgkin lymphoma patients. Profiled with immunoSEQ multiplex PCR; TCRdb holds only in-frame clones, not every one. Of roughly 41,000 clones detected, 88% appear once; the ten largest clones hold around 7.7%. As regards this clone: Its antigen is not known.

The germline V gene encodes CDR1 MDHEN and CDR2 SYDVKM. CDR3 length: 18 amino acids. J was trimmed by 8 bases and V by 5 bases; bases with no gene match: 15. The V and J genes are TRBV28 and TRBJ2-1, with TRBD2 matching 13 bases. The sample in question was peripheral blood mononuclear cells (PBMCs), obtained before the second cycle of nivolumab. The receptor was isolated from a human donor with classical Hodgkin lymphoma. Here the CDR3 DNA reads TGTGCCAGCAGTCTAGGACTAGCGGGGGACCCCTTACACGATGAGCAGTTCTTC. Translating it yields CASSLGLAGDPLHDEQFF.